This T cell receptor (beta chain) originates from a study of T cell responses to AZD1222 COVID-19 vaccine. Background on the study: Second-dose groups at about 4 or about 12 weeks were pooled. Study results and limitations: Of the AZD1222 recipients, only five to seven were seropositive at baseline. The study reported that nearly half of spike-specific TCRs target unmutated variant regions. Recipients of two AZD1222 doses showed rising Spike-specific TCR breadth and depth.

The protocol was immunoSEQ multiplex PCR, while the TCRdb copy is restricted to in-frame clones and leaves out a portion. The sample lists 95,000 to 110,000 clones, about 90% occurring once. Of note for this clone: Its antigen is not identified.

The CDR3 totals 15 residues. Trimming cost V 3 bases and J 3 bases, with 15 bases left between them. The germline CDR1 and CDR2 sequences are LNHDA and SQIVND (reference sequence). Specimen: peripheral blood, collected on day 0 of AZD1222 vaccination. The chain carries TRBV19 and TRBJ2-7; D is unresolved. The sequence was obtained from an adult in good health. CDR3 nucleotides: TGTGCCAGTAGTATCAAAGGGTCCTCGGGCTACGAGCAGTACTTC. Residues: CASSIKGSSGYEQYF.